This TCR beta chain emerged from a study of blood T cell repertoires in COVID-19. Study-wide background: Acute and convalescent COVID-19 samples came from the United States, Italy and Spain. PBMCs, B-cell-depleted T cells, or T cells provided the cDNA or gDNA that made up the material.

V lost 0 bases to trimming and J lost 2 bases; unmatched junction nucleotides: 4. The CDR3 has 17 residues. Germline V gene data show CDR1 as PRHDT and CDR2 as FYEKMQ (reference sequence). Assay used: immunoSEQ multiplex PCR; TCRdb lists only in-frame clones, some missing. The sample records roughly 230,000 clones, around 90% being singletons. Specimen: peripheral blood. This receptor was identified in a man between 25 and 39 years old with COVID-19, enrolled during active disease. The chain has TRBV13 and TRBJ2-3; 11 bases are a match to TRBD1. The CDR3 coding sequence is TGTGCCAGCAGCTTAGGCGGGACAGGGGGTATCACAGATACGCAGTATTTT. Translating gives CASSLGGTGGITDTQYF.